These 32 T cell receptor beta chains originate from one sample sequenced in a study of vaccination effects on CD4 cells after COVID-19. No antigen has been identified for these receptors. Using viral peptide pools, the ViraFEST assay grew out antigen-specific CD4+ T cells prior to sequencing. Between days 10 and 11 of culture, CD4+ T cells were separated out. Nucleocapsid antibodies stayed negative before and after vaccination, showing no earlier SARS-CoV-2 infection. Assay: immunoSEQ multiplex PCR; the TCRdb copy retains only in-frame clones and omits some. Of around 19,000 clones listed, approximately 70% were seen once; the top ten hold around 9.1%. The sequencing used CD4+ T cells from PBMCs cultured with HCoV-NL63 spike peptides, collected before COVID-19 vaccination. These receptor sequences come from a human donor who received a COVID-19 vaccine.

The rearrangement joins TRBV20-1 to TRBJ1-1; 12 bases map to TRBD1. V lost 3 bases to trimming and J lost 10 bases; unmatched junction nucleotides: 9. This CDR3 comprises 14 residues. Germline CDR1 reads DFQATT; CDR2 reads SNEGSKA (reference sequence). The CDR3 DNA is TGCAGTGCTAGTTCTGGGGACAGGGGGCGGGGAGCTTTCTTT. Translated, it gives CSASSGDRGRGAFF.

This sequence joins TRBV19 and TRBJ2-1; TRBD2 matches at 10 bases. CDR3 length: 14 residues. The germline V gene encodes CDR1 LNHDA and CDR2 SQIVND (reference sequence). The trim removed 6 bases at V and 9 bases at J, leaving 8 bases unmatched. The CDR3 DNA is TGTGCCAGTAGGCTAGCGGGGGCCCCGGGTGAGCAGTTCTTC. This codes for CASRLAGAPGEQFF.

This chain uses TRBV5-4 with TRBJ2-3, with 7 nucleotides matching TRBD1. The CDR3 runs to 16 residues. Germline-derived CDR1 and CDR2 are SGHNT and YYREEE (reference sequence). V lost 3 bases and J lost 4; bases outside the gene matches: 11. In DNA, the CDR3 is TGTGCCAGCAGCTCTCGGGACAGCGGTTTGGCAGATACGCAGTATTTT. Protein sequence: CASSSRDSGLADTQYF. Together with reference TRBV5-4 and TRBJ2-3, the CDR3 gives the full variable domain: ETGVTQSPTHLIKTRGQQVTLRCSSQSGHNTVSWYQQALGQGPQFIFQYYREEENGRGNFPPRFSGLQFPNYSSELNVNALELDDSALYLCASSSRDSGLADTQYFGPGTRLTVL.

This chain joins TRBV2 and TRBJ2-4; TRBD1 matches 7 bases. Per the germline V gene, CDR1 is SNHLY and CDR2 is FYNNEI. The CDR3 is 13 amino acids. The V segment lost 7 bases and the J segment 5 bases; nucleotides outside the gene matches: 5. The CDR3 bases are TGTGCCAGCATCGGCCAGGGGGAAAACATTCAGTACTTC. Encoded protein: CASIGQGENIQYF.

This sequence joins TRBV18 and TRBJ1-5; 8 bases align to TRBD1. This CDR3 spans 15 amino acids. Looked up from germline, CDR1 is KGHSH and CDR2 is LQKENI. Unmatched junction bases numbered 2, after V lost 2 bases and J lost 2 bases. CDR3 in DNA: TGTGCCAGCTCACCAGGGGGACAGGGCAATCAGCCCCAGCATTTT. It encodes CASSPGGQGNQPQHF.

V is TRBV6-5 and J is TRBJ1-1; weak D call: TRBD1 (6 bases). With 1 base removed from V and 4 bases from J, the gap between germline ends came to 13 bases. CDR1 is MNHEY and CDR2 is SVGAGI in the germline V gene. This CDR3 has 15 residues. DNA for the CDR3: TGTGCCAGCAGTTACTTGGTGGGGGGCGGCACTGAAGCTTTCTTT. It is translated as CASSYLVGGGTEAFF.

The chain combines TRBV24-1 with TRBJ2-3; 10 bases are shared with TRBD2. The CDR3 length is 13 residues. V shed 5 bases and J 9 bases; nucleotides not matched to a gene: 4. Germline V gene lookup returns CDR1 KGHDR and CDR2 SFDVKD. DNA for the CDR3: TGTGCCACCAGTGGAAGCGGGAGGGAGACGCAGTATTTT. This translates into CATSGSGRETQYF.

V gene TRBV6-5 combines with J gene TRBJ2-7, with TRBD1 identical over 7 bases. Germline-derived CDR1 and CDR2 are MNHEY and SVGAGI. The CDR3 consists of 14 residues. J gave up 2 bases and V 3 bases, and 4 bases lay outside the gene matches. CDR3 loop: CASSYRQGAYEQYF. The CDR3 DNA reads as TGTGCCAGCAGTTATCGACAGGGCGCCTACGAGCAGTACTTC.

The rearrangement links TRBV3-1 (or the pseudogene TRBV3-2) to TRBJ2-2, with 9 bases fitting TRBD2. From germline, CDR1 is LGHDT and CDR2 YNNKEL (reference sequence). The CDR3 extends over 18 amino acids. After removal of 4 bases from V and 4 bases from J, the junction contained 13 bases not matched to a gene. The CDR3: CASSPSGAGGPGTGELFF. DNA of the CDR3: TGTGCCAGCAGCCCCTCCGGAGCGGGGGGCCCCGGCACCGGGGAGCTGTTTTTT.

This rearrangement joins TRBV5-1 to TRBJ1-2; TRBD1 matches at 7 bases. The V segment lost 4 bases and the J segment 1 base; nucleotides outside the gene matches: 16. The CDR3 has 18 residues. The germline gives CDR1 SGHRS, CDR2 YFSETQ. The CDR3, as DNA: TGCGCCAGCAGCGAACCCGGGACAGCCGTCCGAAGTAACTATGGCTACACCTTC. It yields the protein CASSEPGTAVRSNYGYTF.

This sequence joins TRBV15 and TRBJ1-5; no definite D call. This CDR3 contains 17 residues. The V and J ends lost 0 bases and 0 bases respectively, with 12 bases between them. From germline, CDR1 is LNHNV and CDR2 YYDKDF (reference sequence). CDR3 DNA sequence: TGTGCCACCAGCAGAGATCTAGGACCCTATAGCAATCAGCCCCAGCATTTT. It codes for CATSRDLGPYSNQPQHF.

Only a few counts were recorded for this clone. This chain joins TRBV30 and TRBJ1-2; D is ambiguous. Looked up from germline, CDR1 is GTSNPN and CDR2 is SVGIG (reference sequence). The CDR3 contains 12 residues. V lost 3 bases, J lost 8 bases, and 13 bases lay in between. CDR3 sequence reads: CAWRLGGVGYTF. CDR3 sequence (DNA): TGTGCCTGGAGATTAGGAGGAGTCGGCTACACCTTC. The whole variable domain, filled in from reference TRBV30 and TRBJ1-2, reads SQTIHQWPATLVQPVGSPLSLECTVEGTSNPNLYWYRQAAGRGLQLLFYSVGIGQISSEVPQNLSASRPQDRQFILSSKKLLLSDSGFYLCAWRLGGVGYTFGSGTRLTVV.

This clone has only a few counts. The V and J genes are TRBV7-9 and TRBJ2-3, with unresolved D. V dropped 7 bases and J dropped 1 base, with 18 bases sitting between them. Germline V gene data show CDR1 as SEHNR and CDR2 as FQNEAQ (reference sequence). The CDR3 sequence is 16 residues long. The CDR3 DNA reads as TGTGCCAGCACCTGGCTTTTGACTGGGGGCACAGATACGCAGTATTTT. It is translated as CASTWLLTGGTDTQYF.

This chain uses TRBV7-2 with TRBJ1-2; D might be TRBD1 (5 bases). The CDR3 runs to 12 residues. Trimming shortened V by 5 bases and J by 4 bases, and 8 bases separated the two germline ends. Germline V gives CDR1 SGHTA, CDR2 FQGNSA. The CDR3 DNA reads TGTGCCAGCAGCAGGGACGGCTATGGCTACACCTTC. As protein: CASSRDGYGYTF. Together with reference TRBV7-2 and TRBJ1-2, the CDR3 gives the full variable domain: GAGVSQSPSNKVTEKGKDVELRCDPISGHTALYWYRQSLGQGLEFLIYFQGNSAPDKSGLPSDRFSAERTGGSVSTLTIQRTQQEDSAVYLCASSRDGYGYTFGSGTRLTVV.

This chain connects TRBV9 to TRBJ2-1; tentatively, D is TRBD2 (7 bases). Germline values: CDR1 SGDLS, CDR2 YYNGEE. The CDR3 sequence is 17 residues long. V was cut by 0 bases and J by 6 bases, with 19 bases left in between. The CDR3 loop is CASSVDPPGGSVNEQFF. The CDR3 DNA reads as TGTGCCAGCAGCGTAGACCCACCGGGGGGCTCGGTCAATGAGCAGTTCTTC.

The chain combines TRBV6-5 with TRBJ2-3; 7 positions agree with TRBD2. From germline, CDR1 is MNHEY and CDR2 SVGAGI. After removal of 6 bases from V and 2 bases from J, the junction contained 5 bases not matched to a gene. The CDR3 has 14 amino acids. The CDR3 DNA is TGTGCCAGCAGCCGACTAGCTGCCACAGATACGCAGTATTTT. It encodes CASSRLAATDTQYF.

J is TRBJ2-5 and V is TRBV28; 7 nucleotides agree with TRBD1. CDR1 and CDR2 from the germline V gene are MDHEN and SYDVKM. Trimming removed 7 bases from V and 2 bases from J; junction bases left unmatched: 4. CDR3 length equals 13 residues. CDR3 in DNA: TGTGCCAGCAAGGGGGCCATACAAGAGACCCAGTACTTC. Its protein product is CASKGAIQETQYF.

This clone was found once. The chain joins TRBV18 to TRBJ1-1; D possibly corresponds to TRBD1 (5 bases). The length of the CDR3 is 13 residues. V was trimmed by 4 bases and J by 3 bases, leaving 9 bases between them. Germline CDR1 reads KGHSH; CDR2 reads LQKENI. The chain's CDR3 is CASSQGTDTEAFF. The CDR3 DNA follows: TGTGCCAGCTCACAGGGGACGGACACTGAAGCTTTCTTT.

V gene TRBV11-2 combines with J gene TRBJ1-5; D gene unclear. The V gene lost 5 bases and the J gene lost 7 bases, with 12 bases spanning the gap. The germline CDR1 and CDR2 sequences are SGHAT and FQNNGV. The CDR3 sequence is 13 residues long. CDR3 DNA sequence: TGTGCCAGCAGCCCCGGCGGGCGCCAGCCCCAGCATTTT. This sequence encodes CASSPGGRQPQHF.

The chain couples TRBV15 to TRBJ1-1; D not certain. Trimming cost V 3 bases and J 0 bases, with 8 bases left between them. Per germline, CDR1 LNHNV and CDR2 YYDKDF (reference sequence). The CDR3 extends over 14 amino acids. The DNA for the CDR3 is TGTGCCACCAGCAGTGACCGGATGAACACTGAAGCTTTCTTT. As protein: CATSSDRMNTEAFF.

The chain recombines TRBV2 with TRBJ2-6, with a possible D match to TRBD1 (6 bases). V was pared by 6 bases and J by 1 base, with 19 bases between. The CDR3 has 18 amino acids. Germline assignment: CDR1 SNHLY and CDR2 FYNNEI. The CDR3 loop is CASSSRRGHGSGANVLTF. The CDR3 DNA sequence: TGTGCCAGCAGCAGCAGAAGGGGACACGGTTCTGGGGCCAACGTCCTGACTTTC.

This chain links TRBV29-1 with TRBJ2-5; 9 bases are shared with TRBD1. CDR1 and CDR2 from the germline V gene are SQVTM and ANQGSEA. The CDR3 totals 13 residues. Trimming removed 8 bases from V and 1 base from J; junction bases left unmatched: 5. CDR3 sequence (DNA): TGCAGCCTAGTGGGACAGGGCCAAGAGACCCAGTACTTC. It translates to CSLVGQGQETQYF.

This chain connects TRBV6-5 to TRBJ2-3; D is uncertain. The germline gives CDR1 MNHEY, CDR2 SVGAGI. Trimming took off 7 bases at V and 1 base at J, with 12 bases between the two ends. The CDR3 covers 14 residues. The CDR3 DNA follows: TGTGCCAGCACCCTAGACATCCGCACAGATACGCAGTATTTT. This sequence encodes CASTLDIRTDTQYF.

This clone was detected only once. This chain uses TRBV5-4 with TRBJ1-4, with D maybe TRBD1 (6 bases). The V gene lost 0 bases and the J gene lost 5 bases, with 11 bases spanning the gap. This CDR3 has 15 amino acids. CDR1 SGHNT and CDR2 YYREEE come from the germline V gene (reference sequence). The CDR3 reads CASSLGGQGNEKLFF. In DNA, the CDR3 is TGTGCCAGCAGCTTGGGGGGGCAGGGGAATGAAAAACTGTTTTTT.

The CDR3: CASSQGLVGAGELFF. DNA for the CDR3: TGCGCCAGCAGCCAAGGACTAGTAGGGGCCGGGGAGCTGTTTTTT. The chain carries TRBV4-1 and TRBJ2-2, with D perhaps matching TRBD2 (6 bases). Germline V gene data show CDR1 as MGHRA and CDR2 as YSYEKL. Trimming shortened V by 1 base and J by 6 bases, and 12 bases separated the two germline ends. The CDR3 sequence is 15 residues long.

A few counts support this clone. The chain joins TRBV7-2 to TRBJ1-1; D remains unclear. Trimming removed 4 bases at V and 2 bases at J, with 8 bases between. Per germline, CDR1 SGHTA and CDR2 FQGNSA. This CDR3 is built from 13 residues. The CDR3 nucleotides are TGTGCCAGCAGCTCGTGGGCTAACACTGAAGCTTTCTTT. Translation gives CASSSWANTEAFF.

This clone appeared once. The chain joins TRBV4-1 to TRBJ1-1; no definite D call. V shed 2 bases and J shed 4 bases, with 14 bases lying between them. The length of the CDR3 is 15 residues. The germline V gene encodes CDR1 MGHRA and CDR2 YSYEKL. The CDR3 reads CASSQPWHLRTEAFF. DNA for the CDR3: TGCGCCAGCAGCCAACCTTGGCACCTGCGCACTGAAGCTTTCTTT.

The chain joins TRBV29-1 to TRBJ2-3, with 10 bases matching TRBD2. This CDR3 spans 17 amino acids. Per germline, CDR1 SQVTM and CDR2 ANQGSEA. V was clipped by 7 bases and J by 5 bases; unmatched bases: 18. Written as DNA, the CDR3 is TGCAGCGCCCTGAGGGGGCTAGCGGGGGAGGGTAGAGATACGCAGTATTTT. As protein: CSALRGLAGEGRDTQYF.

The chain recombines TRBV7-2 with TRBJ2-5, with 8 nucleotides matching TRBD1. Trimming took 5 bases from V and 7 from J; bases not matched to a gene: 3. Germline V gene sequence: CDR1 SGHTA, CDR2 FQGNSA. The CDR3 runs to 12 residues. The CDR3 region is CASSVDRGTQYF. As DNA, the CDR3 is TGTGCCAGCAGCGTAGACAGGGGGACCCAGTACTTC.

This clone has only a few counts. The chain combines TRBV6-1 with TRBJ1-6; D is ambiguous. Germline V lookup: CDR1 MNHNS, CDR2 SASEGT. With 0 bases removed from V and 7 bases from J, the gap between germline ends came to 10 bases. This CDR3 is built from 15 residues. The CDR3 nucleotides read TGTGCCAGCAGTGAAGCGCTTCGTGGGAATTCACCCCTCCACTTT. This encodes CASSEALRGNSPLHF.

Only a few counts were recorded for this clone. V gene TRBV6-4 combines with J gene TRBJ2-1; possibly TRBD2 for D (6 bases). Germline V gene sequence: CDR1 MRHNA, CDR2 SNTAGT. The V end was cut by 3 bases, the J end by 0 bases, with 6 bases between. The CDR3 loop spans 14 amino acids. The CDR3, as DNA: TGTGCCAGCAGTGAGGAGGGCTCCTACAATGAGCAGTTCTTC. Translated: CASSEEGSYNEQFF.

The chain employs TRBV11-2 and TRBJ2-3, with 9 nucleotides matching TRBD2. The CDR3 consists of 16 residues. Germline values: CDR1 SGHAT, CDR2 FQNNGV. V was pared by 1 base and J by 4 bases, with 6 bases of the junction left unmatched. In nucleotides, the CDR3 is TGTGCCAGCAGCTTAGTCGCTAGCGGGGCCTCAGATACGCAGTATTTT. It codes for CASSLVASGASDTQYF.